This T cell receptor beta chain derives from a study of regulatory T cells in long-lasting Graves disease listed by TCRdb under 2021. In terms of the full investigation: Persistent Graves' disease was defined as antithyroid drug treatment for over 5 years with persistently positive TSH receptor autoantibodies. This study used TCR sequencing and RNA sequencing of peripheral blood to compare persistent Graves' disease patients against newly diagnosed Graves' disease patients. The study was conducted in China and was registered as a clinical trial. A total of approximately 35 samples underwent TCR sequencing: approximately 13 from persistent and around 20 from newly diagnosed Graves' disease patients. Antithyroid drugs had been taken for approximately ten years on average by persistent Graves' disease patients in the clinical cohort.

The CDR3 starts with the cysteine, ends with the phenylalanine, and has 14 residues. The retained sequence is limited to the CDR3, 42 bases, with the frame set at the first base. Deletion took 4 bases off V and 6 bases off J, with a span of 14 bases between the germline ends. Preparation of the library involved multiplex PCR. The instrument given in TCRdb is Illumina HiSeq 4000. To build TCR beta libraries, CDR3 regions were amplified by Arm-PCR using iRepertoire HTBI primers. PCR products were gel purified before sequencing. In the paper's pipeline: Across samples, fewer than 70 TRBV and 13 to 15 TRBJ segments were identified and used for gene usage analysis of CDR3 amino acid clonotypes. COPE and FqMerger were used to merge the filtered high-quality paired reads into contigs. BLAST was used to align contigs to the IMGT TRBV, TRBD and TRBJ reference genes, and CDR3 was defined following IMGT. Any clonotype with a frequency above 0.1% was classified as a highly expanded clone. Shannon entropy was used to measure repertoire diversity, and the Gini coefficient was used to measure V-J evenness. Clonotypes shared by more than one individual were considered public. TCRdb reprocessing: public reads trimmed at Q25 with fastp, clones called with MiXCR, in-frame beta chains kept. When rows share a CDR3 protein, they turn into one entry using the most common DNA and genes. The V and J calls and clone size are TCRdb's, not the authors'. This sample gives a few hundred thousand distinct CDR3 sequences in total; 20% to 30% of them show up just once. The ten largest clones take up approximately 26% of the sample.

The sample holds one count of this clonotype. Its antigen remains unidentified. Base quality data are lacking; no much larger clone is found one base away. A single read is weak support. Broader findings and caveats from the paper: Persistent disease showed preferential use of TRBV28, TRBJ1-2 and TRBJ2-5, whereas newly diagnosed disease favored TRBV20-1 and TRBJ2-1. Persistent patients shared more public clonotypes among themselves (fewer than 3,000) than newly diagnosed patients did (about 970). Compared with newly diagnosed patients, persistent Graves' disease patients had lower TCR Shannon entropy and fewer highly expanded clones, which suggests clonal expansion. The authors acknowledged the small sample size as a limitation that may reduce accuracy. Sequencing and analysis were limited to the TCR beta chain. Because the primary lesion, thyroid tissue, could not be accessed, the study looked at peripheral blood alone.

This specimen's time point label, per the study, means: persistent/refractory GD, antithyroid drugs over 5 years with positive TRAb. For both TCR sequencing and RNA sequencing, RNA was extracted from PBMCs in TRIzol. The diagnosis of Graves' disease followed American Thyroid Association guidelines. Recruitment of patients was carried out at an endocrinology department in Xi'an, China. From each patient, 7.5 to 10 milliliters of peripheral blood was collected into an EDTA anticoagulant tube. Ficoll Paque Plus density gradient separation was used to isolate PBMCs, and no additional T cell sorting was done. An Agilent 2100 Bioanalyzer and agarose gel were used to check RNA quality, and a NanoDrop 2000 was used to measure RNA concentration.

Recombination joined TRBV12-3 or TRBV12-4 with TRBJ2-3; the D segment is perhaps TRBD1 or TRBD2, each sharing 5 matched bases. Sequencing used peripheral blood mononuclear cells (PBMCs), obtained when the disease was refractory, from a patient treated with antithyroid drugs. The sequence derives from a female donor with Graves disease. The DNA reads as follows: TGTGCCAGCAGTTCGGGAAGGACACAGGATACGCAGTATTTT. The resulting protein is CASSSGRTQDTQYF.